This T cell receptor (beta chain) stems from a study of blood T cell repertoires in COVID-19. Germline CDR1 reads SGHRS; CDR2 reads YFSETQ. This CDR3 is built from 16 residues. V shed 5 bases and J 1 base; nucleotides not matched to a gene: 10. In the study's own analysis: Scientists estimated how many nucleated cells there were by amplifying reference gene primers. Generated by immunoSEQ multiplex PCR, the TCRdb table keeps only in-frame clones and is missing some. V, J and clone size were drawn from that table, and D and trimming were deduced from the DNA. Of some 97,000 clones in the sample, around 81% are singletons; the top ten hold around an eighth. This clone was observed once.

The chain combines TRBV5-1 with TRBJ2-5; 8 nucleotides match TRBD1. The receptor's source is a man aged 45 to 65 with active or convalescent COVID-19. Sequencing was carried out using peripheral blood. The DNA for the CDR3 is TGCGCCAGCAGTCACACACAGGGGGTAGGCCAAGAGACCCAGTACTTC. Translation: CASSHTQGVGQETQYF.